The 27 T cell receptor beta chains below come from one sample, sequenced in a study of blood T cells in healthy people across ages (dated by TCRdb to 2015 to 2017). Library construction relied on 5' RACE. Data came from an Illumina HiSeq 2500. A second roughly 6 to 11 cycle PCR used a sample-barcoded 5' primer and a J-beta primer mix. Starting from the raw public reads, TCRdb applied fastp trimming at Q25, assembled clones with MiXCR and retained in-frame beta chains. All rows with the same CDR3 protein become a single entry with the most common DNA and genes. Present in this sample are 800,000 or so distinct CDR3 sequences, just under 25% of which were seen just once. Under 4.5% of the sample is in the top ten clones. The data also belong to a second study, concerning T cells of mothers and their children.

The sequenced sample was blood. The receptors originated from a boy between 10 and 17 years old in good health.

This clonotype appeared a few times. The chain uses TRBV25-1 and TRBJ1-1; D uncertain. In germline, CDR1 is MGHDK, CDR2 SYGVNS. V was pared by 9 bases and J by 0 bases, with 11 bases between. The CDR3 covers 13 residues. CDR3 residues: CASKTTLNTEAFF. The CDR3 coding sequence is TGTGCCAGTAAGACGACGTTGAACACTGAAGCTTTCTTT.

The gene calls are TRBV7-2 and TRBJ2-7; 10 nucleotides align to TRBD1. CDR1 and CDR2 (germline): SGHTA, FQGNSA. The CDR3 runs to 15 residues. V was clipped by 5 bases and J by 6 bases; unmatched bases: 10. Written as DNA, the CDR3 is TGTGCCAGCAGCCTGTCAGCCGGGACAGGGGTCGAGCAGTACTTC. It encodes CASSLSAGTGVEQYF.

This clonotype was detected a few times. CDR3 bases: TGTGCCAGCAGTCGTTCGACAGGAGGGGGGACATCACCCCTCCACTTT. It yields the protein CASSRSTGGGTSPLHF. The chain combines TRBV12-3 or TRBV12-4 with TRBJ1-6, with a possible D match to TRBD1 (6 bases). This CDR3 region has 16 residues. The V and J ends lost 5 bases and 10 bases respectively, with 21 bases between them.

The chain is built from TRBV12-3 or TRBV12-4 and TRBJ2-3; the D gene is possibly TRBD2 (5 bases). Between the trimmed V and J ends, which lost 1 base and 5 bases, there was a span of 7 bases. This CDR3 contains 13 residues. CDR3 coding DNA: TGTGCCAGCAGTTTAGATGCGGGAGATACGCAGTATTTT. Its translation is CASSLDAGDTQYF.

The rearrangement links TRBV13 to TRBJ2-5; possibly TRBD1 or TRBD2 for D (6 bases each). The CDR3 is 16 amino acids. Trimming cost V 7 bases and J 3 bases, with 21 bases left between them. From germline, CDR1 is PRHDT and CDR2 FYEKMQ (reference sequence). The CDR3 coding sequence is TGTGCCAGCACCCTTAGAGGAGGGACAACAGAAGAGACCCAGTACTTC. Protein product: CASTLRGGTTEETQYF. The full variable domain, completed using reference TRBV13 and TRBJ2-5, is AAGVIQSPRHLIKEKRETATLKCYPIPRHDTVYWYQQGPGQDPQFLISFYEKMQSDKGSIPDRFSAQQFSDYHSELNMSSLELGDSALYFCASTLRGGTTEETQYFGPGTRLLVL.

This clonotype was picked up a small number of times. The CDR3 DNA reads TGTGCCAGCAGCCAGCTAGGCGGTACCTACGAGCAGTACTTC. Translation: CASSQLGGTYEQYF. The V gene is TRBV4-2, the J gene TRBJ2-7; D call uncertain. The CDR3 contains 14 residues. Trimming cost V 3 bases and J 2 bases, with 11 bases left between them. Germline-derived CDR1 and CDR2 are LGHNA and YNFKEQ.

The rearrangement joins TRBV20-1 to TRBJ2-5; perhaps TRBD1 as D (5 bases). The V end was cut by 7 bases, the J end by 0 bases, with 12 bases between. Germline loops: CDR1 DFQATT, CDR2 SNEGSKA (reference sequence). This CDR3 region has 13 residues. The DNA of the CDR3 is TGCAGTGTTCGTAGGGGTTACCAAGAGACCCAGTACTTC. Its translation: CSVRRGYQETQYF.

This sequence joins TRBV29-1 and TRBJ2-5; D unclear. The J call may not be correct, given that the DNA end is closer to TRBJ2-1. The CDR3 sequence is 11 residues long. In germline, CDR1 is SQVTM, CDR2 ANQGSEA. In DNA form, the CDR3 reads TGCAGCGCCCCGGACTACAATGAGCAGTTCTTC. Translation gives CSAPDYNEQFF.

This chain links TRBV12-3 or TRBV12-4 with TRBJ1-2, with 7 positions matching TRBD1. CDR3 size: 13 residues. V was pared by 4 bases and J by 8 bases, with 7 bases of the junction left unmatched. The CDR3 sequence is CASSSQGVGGYTF. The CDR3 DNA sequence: TGTGCCAGCAGTTCCCAGGGGGTTGGGGGCTACACCTTC.

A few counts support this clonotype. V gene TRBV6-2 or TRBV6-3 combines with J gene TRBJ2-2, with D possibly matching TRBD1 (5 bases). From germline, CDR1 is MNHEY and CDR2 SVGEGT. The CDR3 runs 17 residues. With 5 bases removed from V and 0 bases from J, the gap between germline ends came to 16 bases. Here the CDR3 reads CASSTSRTGSNTGELFF. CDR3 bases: TGTGCCAGCAGTACATCCCGAACAGGTTCGAACACCGGGGAGCTGTTTTTT.

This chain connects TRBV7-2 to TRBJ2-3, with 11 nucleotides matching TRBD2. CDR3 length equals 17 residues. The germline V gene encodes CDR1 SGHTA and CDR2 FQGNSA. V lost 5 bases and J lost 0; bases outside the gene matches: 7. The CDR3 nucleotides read TGTGCCAGCAGCAGACGACTAGCGGGGATTAGCACAGATACGCAGTATTTT. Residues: CASSRRLAGISTDTQYF.

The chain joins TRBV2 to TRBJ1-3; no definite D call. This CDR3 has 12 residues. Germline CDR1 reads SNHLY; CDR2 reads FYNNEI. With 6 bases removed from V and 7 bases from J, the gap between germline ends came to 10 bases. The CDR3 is CASSPNGNTIYF. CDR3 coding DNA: TGTGCCAGCAGCCCCAACGGGAACACCATATATTTT.

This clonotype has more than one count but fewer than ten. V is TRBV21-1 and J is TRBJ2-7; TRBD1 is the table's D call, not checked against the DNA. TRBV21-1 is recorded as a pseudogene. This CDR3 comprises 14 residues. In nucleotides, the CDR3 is TGTGCCGGCTACCTGACAGGGGGCATCTACGAGCAGTACTTC. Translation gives CAGYLTGGIYEQYF.

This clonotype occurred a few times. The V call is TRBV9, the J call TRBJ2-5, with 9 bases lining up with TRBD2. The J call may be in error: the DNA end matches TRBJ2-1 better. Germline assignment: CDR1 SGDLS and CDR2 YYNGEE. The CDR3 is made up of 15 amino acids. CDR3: CASSEAGGLFGEQFF. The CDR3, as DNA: TGTGCCAGCAGCGAGGCGGGGGGGTTGTTTGGTGAGCAGTTCTTC.

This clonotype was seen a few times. The CDR3 DNA reads as TGCGCCAGCAGCCAAGATACGGACAGATTGAACACTGAAGCTTTCTTT. This encodes CASSQDTDRLNTEAFF. This sequence joins TRBV4-3 and TRBJ1-1, with a tentative D call TRBD1 (6 bases). Trimming took 0 bases from V and 0 from J, leaving 11 bases between them. The CDR3 sequence is 16 residues long. Germline V gene lookup returns CDR1 LGHNA and CDR2 YSLEER.

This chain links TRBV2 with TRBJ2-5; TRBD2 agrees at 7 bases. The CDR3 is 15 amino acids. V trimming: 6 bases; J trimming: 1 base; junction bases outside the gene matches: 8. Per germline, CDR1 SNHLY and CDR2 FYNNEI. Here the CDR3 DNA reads TGTGCCAGCAGCGACATAGCGGGTGGCCAAGAGACCCAGTACTTC. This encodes CASSDIAGGQETQYF.

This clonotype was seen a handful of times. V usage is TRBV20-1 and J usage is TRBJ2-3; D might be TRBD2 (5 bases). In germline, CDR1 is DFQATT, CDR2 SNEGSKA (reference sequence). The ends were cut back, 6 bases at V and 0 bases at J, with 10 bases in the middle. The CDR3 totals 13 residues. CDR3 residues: CSAQRTSTDTQYF. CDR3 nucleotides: TGCAGTGCCCAGAGGACTAGCACAGATACGCAGTATTTT.

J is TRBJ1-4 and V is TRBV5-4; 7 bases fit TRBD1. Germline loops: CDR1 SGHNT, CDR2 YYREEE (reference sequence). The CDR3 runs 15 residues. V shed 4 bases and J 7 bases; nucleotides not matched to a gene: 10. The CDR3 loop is CASSENRGASEKLFF. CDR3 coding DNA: TGTGCCAGCAGCGAGAACAGGGGAGCTAGTGAAAAACTGTTTTTT.

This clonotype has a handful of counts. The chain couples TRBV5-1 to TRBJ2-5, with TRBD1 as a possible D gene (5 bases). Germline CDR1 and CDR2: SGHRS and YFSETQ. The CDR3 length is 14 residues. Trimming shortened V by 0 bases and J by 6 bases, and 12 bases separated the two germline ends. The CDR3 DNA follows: TGCGCCAGCAGCTTGGTGGTAGGGGAAAAGACCCAGTACTTC. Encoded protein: CASSLVVGEKTQYF.

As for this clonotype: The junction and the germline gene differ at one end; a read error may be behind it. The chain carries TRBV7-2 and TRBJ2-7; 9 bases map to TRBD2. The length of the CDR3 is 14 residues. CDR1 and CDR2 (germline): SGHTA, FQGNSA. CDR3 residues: CAGSLASGTIEQYF. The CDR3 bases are TGTGCCGGCAGCTTAGCTAGCGGGACAATCGAGCAGTACTTC.

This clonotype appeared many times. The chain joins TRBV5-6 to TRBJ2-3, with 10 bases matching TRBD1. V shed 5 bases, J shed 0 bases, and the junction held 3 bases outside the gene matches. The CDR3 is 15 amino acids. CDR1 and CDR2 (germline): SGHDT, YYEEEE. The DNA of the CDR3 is TGTGCCAGCAGTCTGGGACAGGGGAGCACAGATACGCAGTATTTT. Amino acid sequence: CASSLGQGSTDTQYF.

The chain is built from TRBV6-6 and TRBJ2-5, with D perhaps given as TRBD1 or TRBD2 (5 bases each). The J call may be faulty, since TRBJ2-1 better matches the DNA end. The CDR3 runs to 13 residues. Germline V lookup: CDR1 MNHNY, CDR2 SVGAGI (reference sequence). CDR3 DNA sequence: TGTGCCAGCAGTTACGAGGGGAACAATGAGCAGTTCTTC. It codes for CASSYEGNNEQFF.

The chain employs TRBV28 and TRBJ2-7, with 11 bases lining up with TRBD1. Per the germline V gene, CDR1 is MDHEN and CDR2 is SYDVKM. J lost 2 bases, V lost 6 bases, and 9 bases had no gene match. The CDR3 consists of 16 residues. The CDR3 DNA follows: TGTGCCAGCAGCCCTATGGGGGACAGGGGGACCTACGAGCAGTACTTC. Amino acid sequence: CASSPMGDRGTYEQYF.

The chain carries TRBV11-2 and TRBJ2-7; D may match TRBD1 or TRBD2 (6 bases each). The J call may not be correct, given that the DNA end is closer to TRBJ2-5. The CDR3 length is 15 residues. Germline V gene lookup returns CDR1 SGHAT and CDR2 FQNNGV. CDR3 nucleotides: TGTGCCAGCAGCGGAGGGCCAGGGGTTCGAGAGACCCAGTACTTC. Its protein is CASSGGPGVRETQYF.

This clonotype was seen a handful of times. The CDR3 nucleotides are TGTGCCAGCAGCCGTGACAAGAACACTGAAGCTTTCTTT. This translates into CASSRDKNTEAFF. The V call is TRBV7-9, the J call TRBJ1-1; D is undetermined. Per the germline V gene, CDR1 is SEHNR and CDR2 is FQNEAQ (reference sequence). The CDR3 is made up of 13 amino acids. Between the trimmed V and J ends, which lost 5 bases and 1 base, there was a span of 8 bases.

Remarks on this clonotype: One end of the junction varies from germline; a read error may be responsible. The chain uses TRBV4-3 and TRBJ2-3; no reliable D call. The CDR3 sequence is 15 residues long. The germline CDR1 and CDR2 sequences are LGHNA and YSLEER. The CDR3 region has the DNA TGCGCCAGCAGCCAAGATTGCAGAGTTTCAGATATGCAGTATTTT. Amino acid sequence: CASSQDCRVSDMQYF.

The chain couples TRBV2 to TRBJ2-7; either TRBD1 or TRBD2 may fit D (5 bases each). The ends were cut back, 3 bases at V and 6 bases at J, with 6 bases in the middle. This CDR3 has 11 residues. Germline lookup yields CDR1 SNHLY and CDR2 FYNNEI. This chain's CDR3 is CASSERGEQYF. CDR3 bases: TGTGCCAGCAGTGAGAGGGGCGAGCAGTACTTC.